The subject of this entry is one T cell receptor (beta chain). The target antigen is unknown. Reverse transcribing all isolated RNA meant expressed TCRB transcripts were sequenced. The method was immunoSEQ multiplex PCR; TCRdb's version includes in-frame clones alone and lacks a portion of them. The table lists roughly 310,000 clones, approximately 9.9% of them singletons. This record belongs to a study of beta chain features in type 1 diabetes. On the study more broadly: Patients and healthy donors were similar in age, gender and cell yields.

Study-level results: The study found that naive, central memory and Treg TCRB repertoires appeared more similar in patients than in healthy donors. Shortening that was moderate but significant affected the TCRB CDR3s of Type 1 diabetes patients in all four CD4+ subsets. Cells that show high TCR expression could be over-represented by cDNA sequencing.

The germline CDR1 and CDR2 sequences are SGHRS and YFSETQ. V lost 4 bases to trimming and J lost 0 bases, with 7 bases between them. The CDR3 contains 13 residues. The sequence came from a woman aged 25 to 39 in good health. Sequenced: naive CD4+ T cells from blood. This chain joins TRBV5-1 and TRBJ2-5; D perhaps matches TRBD2 (6 bases). The CDR3 spells CASSRDYQETQYF. In DNA, the CDR3 is TGCGCCAGCAGCCGGGACTACCAAGAGACCCAGTACTTC.